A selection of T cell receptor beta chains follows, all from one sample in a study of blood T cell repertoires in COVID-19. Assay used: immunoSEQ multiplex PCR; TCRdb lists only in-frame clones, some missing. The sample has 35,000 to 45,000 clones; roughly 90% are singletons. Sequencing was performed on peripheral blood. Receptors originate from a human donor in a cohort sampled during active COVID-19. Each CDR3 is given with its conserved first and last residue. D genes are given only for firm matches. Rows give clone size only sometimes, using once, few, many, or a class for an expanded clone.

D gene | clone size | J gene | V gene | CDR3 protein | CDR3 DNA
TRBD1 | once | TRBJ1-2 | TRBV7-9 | CASSFQTGGETNYGYTF | TGTGCCAGCAGCTTTCAAACAGGGGGCGAAACTAACTATGGCTACACCTTC
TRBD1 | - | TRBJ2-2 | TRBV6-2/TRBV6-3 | CASSYAHIGGVTGELFF | TGTGCCAGCAGTTACGCGCACATAGGGGGCGTCACCGGGGAGCTGTTTTTT
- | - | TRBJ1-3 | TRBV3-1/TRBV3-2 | CASSSGHPSGNTIYF | TGTGCCAGCAGCTCCGGACATCCTTCTGGAAACACCATATATTTT
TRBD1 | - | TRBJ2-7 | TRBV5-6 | CASSSGTVTYEQYF | TGTGCCAGCAGCTCCGGGACAGTAACCTACGAGCAGTACTTC
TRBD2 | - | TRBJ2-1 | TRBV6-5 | CASSLSGSISNEQFF | TGTGCCAGCAGTCTTAGCGGGAGTATAAGCAATGAGCAGTTCTTC
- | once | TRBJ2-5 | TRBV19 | CASARTGSQETQYF | TGTGCCAGCGCCCGTACAGGGTCACAAGAGACCCAGTACTTC
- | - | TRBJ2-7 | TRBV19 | CASNSGTAGGEQYF | TGTGCCAGTAACTCAGGGACAGCCGGGGGCGAGCAGTACTTC
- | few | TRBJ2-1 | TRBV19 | CASSIRGLVSYNEQFF | TGTGCCAGTAGTATAAGAGGCCTAGTATCCTACAATGAGCAGTTCTTC
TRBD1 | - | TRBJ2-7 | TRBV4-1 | CASSPPGQVTYEQYF | TGCGCCAGCAGCCCCCCGGGACAGGTCACCTACGAGCAGTACTTC
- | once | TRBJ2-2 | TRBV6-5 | CATRGPNTGELFF | TGTGCCACCCGGGGTCCGAACACCGGGGAGCTGTTTTTT
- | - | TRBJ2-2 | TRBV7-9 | CASSSDRNTGELFF | TGTGCCAGCAGCTCCGACAGGAACACCGGGGAGCTGTTTTTT
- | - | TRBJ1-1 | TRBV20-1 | CSASQSGNTEAFF | TGCAGTGCTAGTCAATCGGGGAACACTGAAGCTTTCTTT
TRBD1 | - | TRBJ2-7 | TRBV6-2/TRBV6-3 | CASSPQTGAEQYF | TGTGCCAGCAGTCCCCAGACAGGGGCCGAGCAGTACTTC
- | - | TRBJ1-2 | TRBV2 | CASSASPLQDRDNAYGYTF | TGTGCCAGCAGTGCCAGCCCGTTACAGGATCGCGACAATGCCTATGGCTACACCTTC
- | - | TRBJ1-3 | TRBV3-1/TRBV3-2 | CASSQLGRYSGNTIYF | TGTGCCAGCAGCCAATTGGGGCGTTACTCTGGAAACACCATATATTTT
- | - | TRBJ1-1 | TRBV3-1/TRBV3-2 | CASGQQVNTEAFF | TGTGCCAGCGGGCAACAGGTGAACACTGAAGCTTTCTTT
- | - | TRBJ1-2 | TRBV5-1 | CASSLQGYGYTF | TGCGCCAGCAGCTTGCAGGGCTATGGCTACACCTTC
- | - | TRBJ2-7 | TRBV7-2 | CASSFISMPPGEQYF | TGTGCCAGCAGCTTTATTTCTATGCCCCCCGGGGAGCAGTACTTC
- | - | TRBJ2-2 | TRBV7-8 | CASSQRDTYTGELFF | TGTGCCAGCAGCCAGCGGGACACATACACCGGGGAGCTGTTTTTT
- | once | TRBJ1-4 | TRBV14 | CASSQDLGGINEKLFF | TGTGCCAGCAGCCAAGATCTCGGAGGAATTAATGAAAAACTGTTTTTT
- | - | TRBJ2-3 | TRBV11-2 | CASSLGTRGSTDTQYF | TGTGCCAGCAGCCTGGGGACAAGGGGTAGCACAGATACGCAGTATTTT
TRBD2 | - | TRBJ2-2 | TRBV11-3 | CASSLFSGGSNTGELFF | TGTGCCAGCAGCCTTTTCAGCGGGGGGTCGAACACCGGGGAGCTGTTTTTT
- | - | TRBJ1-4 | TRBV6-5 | CASRRDSINGEKLFF | TGTGCCAGCAGGCGTGACTCCATCAACGGCGAAAAACTGTTTTTT
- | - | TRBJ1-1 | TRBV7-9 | CASSSDRPNTEAFF | TGTGCCAGCAGCTCAGACAGACCGAACACTGAAGCTTTCTTT
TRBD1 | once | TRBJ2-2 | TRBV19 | CASSKGTDYGAGELFF | TGTGCCAGTAGCAAGGGGACAGATTATGGCGCCGGGGAGCTGTTTTTT
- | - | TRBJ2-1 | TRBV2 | CASRHIAETYNEQFF | TGTGCCAGCAGACACATAGCGGAAACCTACAATGAGCAGTTCTTC
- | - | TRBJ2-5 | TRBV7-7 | CASSLGVGETQYF | TGTGCCAGCAGCCTCGGGGTGGGAGAGACCCAGTACTTC
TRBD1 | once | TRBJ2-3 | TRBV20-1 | CSASLPQGAGTDTQYF | TGCAGTGCTAGTTTACCACAGGGGGCCGGCACAGATACGCAGTATTTT
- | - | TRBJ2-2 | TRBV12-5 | CASGLEAGNTGELFF | TGTGCTAGTGGTTTGGAGGCAGGGAACACCGGGGAGCTGTTTTTT
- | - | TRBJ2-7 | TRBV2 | CASSEAPQRVYEQYF | TGTGCCAGCAGTGAAGCGCCCCAGCGAGTCTACGAGCAGTACTTC
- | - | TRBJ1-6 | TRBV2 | CASSVSGESNSPLHF | TGTGCCAGCAGTGTAAGCGGGGAGTCGAATTCACCCCTCCACTTT
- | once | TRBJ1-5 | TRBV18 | CASSPGGNNQPQHF | TGTGCCAGCTCACCGGGGGGAAACAATCAGCCCCAGCATTTT
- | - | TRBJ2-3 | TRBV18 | CASSPPGGHSTDTQYF | TGTGCCAGCTCACCACCCGGCGGGCACAGCACAGATACGCAGTATTTT
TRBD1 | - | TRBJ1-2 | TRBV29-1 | CSVDGTGGAYGYTF | TGCAGCGTTGATGGGACAGGGGGCGCTTATGGCTACACCTTC
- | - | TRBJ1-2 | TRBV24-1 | CATTAGAGGYTF | TGTGCCACCACGGCCGGCGCGGGGGGCTACACCTTC
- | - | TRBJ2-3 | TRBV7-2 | CASSLGGLGTDTQYF | TGTGCCAGCAGCTTAGGGGGGCTAGGCACAGATACGCAGTATTTT
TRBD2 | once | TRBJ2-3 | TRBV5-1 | CASSTPTSGVTDTQYF | TGCGCCAGCAGCACTCCGACTAGCGGGGTCACAGATACGCAGTATTTT
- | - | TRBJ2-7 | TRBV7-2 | CASSILDGGSYEQYF | TGTGCCAGCAGCATCCTGGACGGGGGCTCCTACGAGCAGTACTTC
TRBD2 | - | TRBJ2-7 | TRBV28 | CASSPSPALAGPSYEQYF | TGTGCCAGCAGCCCTTCCCCGGCCCTAGCGGGACCCTCCTACGAGCAGTACTTC
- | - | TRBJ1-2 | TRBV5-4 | CASRVEISDYGYTF | TGTGCCAGCAGGGTCGAAATCTCGGACTATGGCTACACCTTC
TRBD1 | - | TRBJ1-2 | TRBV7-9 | CASSANRGDYGYTF | TGTGCCAGCAGCGCCAACAGGGGAGACTATGGCTACACCTTC
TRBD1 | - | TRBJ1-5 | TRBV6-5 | CASSKVTGANQPQHF | TGTGCCAGCAGTAAGGTCACAGGGGCTAATCAGCCCCAGCATTTT
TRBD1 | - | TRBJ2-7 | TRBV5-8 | CASSRRSGTGEAREQYF | TGTGCCAGCAGCCGAAGATCCGGGACAGGAGAGGCTCGGGAGCAGTACTTC
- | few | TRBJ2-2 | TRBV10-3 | CAISAGGATGELFF | TGTGCCATCAGTGCTGGCGGGGCGACCGGGGAGCTGTTTTTT
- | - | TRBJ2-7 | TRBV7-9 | CASSLDLGGFSDEQYF | TGTGCCAGCAGCCTGGACCTGGGAGGATTTTCGGACGAGCAGTACTTC
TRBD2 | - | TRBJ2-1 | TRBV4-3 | CASSQDWVTSGRWGNEQFF | TGCGCCAGCAGCCAAGATTGGGTGACTAGCGGGAGGTGGGGCAATGAGCAGTTCTTC
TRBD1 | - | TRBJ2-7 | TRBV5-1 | CASSLAGTGSSEQYF | TGCGCCAGCAGCTTGGCCGGGACAGGGAGCTCCGAGCAGTACTTC